The clone carrying this T cell receptor beta chain was observed a handful of times. What it binds is not known. PCR primers comprised 60 Vbeta and 13 Jbeta primers. Assay used: immunoSEQ multiplex PCR; TCRdb lists only in-frame clones, some missing. Of approximately 190,000 clones in the sample, 82% were seen once. This sample stems from a study of cytomegalovirus exposure and HLA in healthy donors. Study-level points and caveats: It was assumed in the presence/absence analyses that sequencing depth was roughly uniform across donors.

Germline CDR1 and CDR2: SGHAT and FQNNGV. The CDR3 runs to 15 residues. Losses at the gene ends were 7 bases for V and 14 bases for J; bases not matched to a gene: 20. The sequence was collected from a boy aged 2 to 10 in good health and CMV-seronegative. Source material: PBMCs. The V call is TRBV11-2, the J call TRBJ1-2, with 9 bases that match TRBD1. The chain's CDR3 is CASTGSYRGRLDYTF. The DNA of the CDR3 is TGTGCCAGCACCGGATCGTACAGGGGGCGTTTAGACTATACCTTC.